This T cell receptor (beta chain) was captured by sequencing in a study of blood T cell repertoires in COVID-19. In the study overall: Samples representing acute and convalescent COVID-19 were sourced from the United States, Italy and Spain. T cells, B-cell-depleted T cells, or PBMCs supplied cDNA or gDNA.

The CDR3 contains 16 residues. The germline gives CDR1 SGHNT, CDR2 YENEEA. With V trimmed by 1 base and J by 9 bases, 6 bases remained unmatched. Allocation to cohorts depended on clinical history reported by the participants. Donors of Cohort 3 who recovered were those that had two negative PCRs, clearance, or symptom resolution. The protocol was immunoSEQ multiplex PCR, while the TCRdb copy is restricted to in-frame clones and leaves out a portion. The table shows hundreds of thousands of clones, with over 80% occurring only once. Material for sequencing was PBMCs or T cells enriched from blood (not recorded which). V is TRBV11-3 and J is TRBJ2-1; TRBD2 matches 13 bases. The sequence was obtained from a woman in her forties who had recovered from COVID-19. The CDR3 DNA sequence: TGTGCCAGCAGCTTAGGGGGACTAGCGGGGTACGGTGAGCAGTTCTTC. Protein: CASSLGGLAGYGEQFF.